The source of this TCR beta chain is a study of T cell repertoires in cytomegalovirus infection. On the study more broadly: Public TCR beta signatures marked donors with CMV infection and the matching HLA.

MiXCR, run by TCRdb on the reads, gives a single entry per CDR3 protein. The data contain roughly 230,000 distinct CDR3 sequences, approximately 13% of them singletons. Whole-study results and caveats: Predominance within the ex vivo response was attributable to HLA-C-restricted CMV-specific TCR beta clonotypes. Totalled public TCR beta family frequency picked out people who carried CMV plus the relevant HLA.

This clonotype was seen ten or more times. Its antigen is as yet unknown. The length of the CDR3 is 16 residues. The germline gives CDR1 SGHTA, CDR2 FQGNSA. The junction had 11 bases not matched to a gene; V was cut back by 5 bases and J by 5 bases. This chain joins TRBV7-2 and TRBJ2-2; 7 nucleotides align to TRBD2. What was sequenced was PBMCs. The TCR was taken from a human donor in good health (CMV status not recorded). Some clones in this sample may be carry-over from other donors' samples. The CDR3 protein is CASSLLAELRTGELFF. The CDR3 DNA reads TGTGCCAGCAGCCTCCTAGCGGAGTTGAGGACCGGGGAGCTGTTTTTT.